This entry lists 21 T cell receptor beta chains sequenced from one sample in a study of T-cell memory formation after mild COVID-19. One entry per CDR3 protein results from TCRdb running MiXCR on the 5' RACE reads. The data show around 430,000 distinct CDR3 sequences, with more than 15% seen just once and about a fifth held by the top ten. Sample: PBMCs or a T cell subset sorted from them (not recorded which). These receptors all come from a man between 18 and 35 years old who had mild COVID-19 (a few samples of this study predate the infection). Cell type and time point are not known.

The rearrangement links TRBV4-3 to TRBJ2-3; D possibly corresponds to TRBD2 (7 bases). V was trimmed by 0 bases and J by 7 bases, leaving 17 bases between them. From germline, CDR1 is LGHNA and CDR2 YSLEER. CDR3 length: 16 residues. CDR3 bases: TGCGCCAGCAGCCAAGATGGGCGGGGGCGCGCCCATACGCAGTATTTT. It specifies CASSQDGRGRAHTQYF.

In the case of this clonotype: One end of the junction does not line up with germline, which may come from a read error. The V and J genes are TRBV7-7 and TRBJ2-1, with TRBD2 as a possible D gene (7 bases). CDR1 and CDR2 from the germline V gene are SSHAT and FNYEAQ (reference sequence). This CDR3 comprises 15 residues. Written as DNA, the CDR3 is TGTGCTAGCAGCCCAGGCGGGGGAGGGGGCAATGAGCAGTTCTTC. Translated, it gives CASSPGGGGGNEQFF.

The CDR3 loop reads CASSLYQEPPLQYV. CDR3 nucleotide sequence: TGTGCCAGCAGCCTATATCAGGAGCCCCCTCTTCAGTACGTC. The V and J genes are TRBV7-2 and TRBJ2-7; D unresolved. There are 14 residues in the CDR3. Trimming shortened V by 5 bases and J by 10 bases, and 21 bases separated the two germline ends. Per the germline V gene, CDR1 is SGHTA and CDR2 is FQGNSA.

The chain joins TRBV30 to TRBJ2-3, with D uncertain. This CDR3 region has 13 residues. The V and J ends lost 1 base and 3 bases respectively, with 8 bases between them. The germline V gene has CDR1 GTSNPN and CDR2 SVGIG (reference sequence). CDR3 sequence: CAWSDGVTDTQYF. CDR3 DNA sequence: TGTGCCTGGAGTGATGGGGTTACAGATACGCAGTATTTT. The full variable domain, in which reference TRBV30 and TRBJ2-3 provide the parts outside the CDR3, is SQTIHQWPATLVQPVGSPLSLECTVEGTSNPNLYWYRQAAGRGLQLLFYSVGIGQISSEVPQNLSASRPQDRQFILSSKKLLLSDSGFYLCAWSDGVTDTQYFGPGTRLTVL.

This clonotype has just a few counts. V usage is TRBV4-1 and J usage is TRBJ1-6; D is unclear. Trimming took 5 bases from V and 6 from J, leaving 8 bases between them. The germline V gene has CDR1 MGHRA and CDR2 YSYEKL. The CDR3 totals 13 residues. This CDR3 is CASSGQLNSPLHF. The DNA of the CDR3 is TGCGCCAGCAGCGGGCAGCTTAATTCACCCCTCCACTTT.

This clonotype has a count of ten or more. The CDR3 region has the DNA TGTGCCAGCAGTATCGAGGGCGTATACGAGACCCAGTACTTC. Translation: CASSIEGVYETQYF. This chain connects TRBV6-5 to TRBJ2-5; a possible D gene is TRBD2 (5 bases). In germline, CDR1 is MNHEY, CDR2 SVGAGI. The CDR3 totals 14 residues. Between the trimmed V and J ends, which lost 5 bases and 5 bases, there was a span of 15 bases.

There are a few counts of this clonotype. This sequence joins TRBV7-2 and TRBJ2-3; 15 positions agree with TRBD2. Germline V gene sequence: CDR1 SGHTA, CDR2 FQGNSA. The J segment lost 3 bases and the V segment lost 4 bases, leaving 8 bases of the junction unmatched. The CDR3 has 18 amino acids. The CDR3 is CASSWTSGGAQGTDTQYF. Here the CDR3 DNA reads TGTGCCAGCAGCTGGACTAGCGGGGGGGCTCAAGGAACAGATACGCAGTATTTT.

This clonotype appeared many times. This chain uses TRBV28 with TRBJ2-3; possible D gene TRBD1, 5 bases. The CDR3 loop spans 14 amino acids. Germline V lookup: CDR1 MDHEN, CDR2 SYDVKM. The V end was cut by 6 bases, the J end by 6 bases, with 16 bases between. The CDR3 is CASSMASGFDTQYF. CDR3 in DNA: TGTGCCAGCAGCATGGCTTCAGGGTTCGATACGCAGTATTTT.

J is TRBJ2-3 and V is TRBV5-1, with 8 bases lining up with TRBD2. This CDR3 has 16 residues. V lost 4 bases, J lost 2 bases, and 9 bases stayed unmatched. Germline V gives CDR1 SGHRS, CDR2 YFSETQ. The CDR3 coding sequence is TGCGCCAGCAGCCCCGGGACTAGTCCCTCCACAGATACGCAGTATTTT. This encodes CASSPGTSPSTDTQYF.

This clonotype was detected only a few times. The genes are TRBV20-1 and TRBJ2-5; perhaps TRBD1 as D (5 bases). There are 15 residues in the CDR3. V was clipped by 0 bases and J by 9 bases, with 20 bases between them. Germline lookup yields CDR1 DFQATT and CDR2 SNEGSKA (reference sequence). For the CDR3, the DNA is TGCAGTGCTAGAGATTCGTCTAGGGGCTATGAGCCCCAGTACTTC. It translates to CSARDSSRGYEPQYF.

This clonotype came up a few times. This chain uses TRBV20-1 with TRBJ2-5; 8 nucleotides line up with TRBD1. Germline V gene lookup returns CDR1 DFQATT and CDR2 SNEGSKA (reference sequence). The CDR3 is made up of 14 amino acids. V lost 8 bases and J lost 3; bases outside the gene matches: 11. The CDR3 DNA is TGCAGTTCGATCCGGACAGGGACAGAAGAGACCCAGTACTTC. Translating gives CSSIRTGTEETQYF.

The chain combines TRBV15 with TRBJ2-7; no reliable D call. Trimming left V 1 base short and J 6 bases short, with 10 bases between. Germline CDR1 reads LNHNV; CDR2 reads YYDKDF (reference sequence). This CDR3 has 13 amino acids. CDR3 amino acids: CATSRVMASEQYV. CDR3 nucleotides: TGTGCCACCAGCAGAGTTATGGCTTCCGAGCAGTACGTC.

Only a few counts were recorded for this clonotype. The V gene is TRBV6-5, the J gene TRBJ2-5; D is undetermined. V was pared by 0 bases and J by 5 bases, with 7 bases between. The length of the CDR3 is 13 residues. The germline V gene encodes CDR1 MNHEY and CDR2 SVGAGI. The CDR3 loop is CASSYSWAETQYF. DNA for the CDR3: TGTGCCAGCAGTTACTCGTGGGCGGAGACCCAGTACTTC.

J is TRBJ2-7 and V is TRBV6-1; D is undetermined. The germline gives CDR1 MNHNS, CDR2 SASEGT. The CDR3 is 13 amino acids. Trimming left V 2 bases short and J 1 base short, with 6 bases between. This CDR3 reads CASSEMPSYEQYF. The CDR3, as DNA: TGTGCCAGCAGTGAAATGCCTTCCTACGAGCAGTACTTC.

This clonotype was observed a few times. The chain employs TRBV6-2 or TRBV6-3 and TRBJ2-5, with D unresolved. The germline V gene has CDR1 MNHEY and CDR2 SVGEGT. Trimming cost V 5 bases and J 7 bases, with 11 bases left between them. CDR3 length: 12 amino acids. CDR3: CASSLELTTQYF. As DNA, the CDR3 is TGTGCCAGCAGTCTAGAATTAACGACCCAGTACTTC.

The chain is built from TRBV5-6 and TRBJ1-1; D remains unclear. Trimming pared 5 bases from V and 5 bases from J, leaving 22 bases between. CDR3 length: 16 amino acids. Germline V gene data show CDR1 as SGHDT and CDR2 as YYEEEE. In DNA, the CDR3 is TGTGCCAGCAGTCTAGGTAGCGGGGTCCTGAGGACTGAAGCTTTCTTT. It specifies CASSLGSGVLRTEAFF.

This clonotype has more than one count but fewer than ten. This rearrangement joins TRBV7-9 to TRBJ2-2, with TRBD1 matching 7 bases. The CDR3 is made up of 16 amino acids. Trimming took 4 bases from V and 1 from J; bases not matched to a gene: 6. Germline V CDR1 and CDR2: SEHNR, FQNEAQ (reference sequence). The chain's CDR3 is CASSSTGTVNTGELFF. CDR3 nucleotides: TGTGCCAGCAGCTCGACCGGGACAGTGAACACCGGGGAGCTGTTTTTT. Based on the CDR3 plus reference TRBV7-9 and TRBJ2-2, the full variable domain is DTGVSQNPRHKITKRGQNVTFRCDPISEHNRLYWYRQTLGQGPEFLTYFQNEAQLEKSRLLSDRFSAERPKGSFSTLEIQRTEQGDSAMYLCASSSTGTVNTGELFFGEGSRLTVL.

This clonotype was picked up a small number of times. This sequence joins TRBV7-6 and TRBJ1-6, with 7 positions matching TRBD1. CDR1 and CDR2 from the germline V gene are SGHVS and FNYEAQ. CDR3 length equals 15 residues. V shed 1 base and J 9 bases; nucleotides not matched to a gene: 6. CDR3 sequence (DNA): TGTGCCAGCAGCTTAGTGGAGACAGGGCCTTCACCCCTCCACTTT. This encodes CASSLVETGPSPLHF.

The chain is built from TRBV2 and TRBJ2-1; 10 bases agree with TRBD2. Germline V gives CDR1 SNHLY, CDR2 FYNNEI. Trimming cost V 5 bases and J 9 bases; bases outside gene matches: 7. The CDR3 consists of 14 residues. The CDR3 region has the DNA TGTGCCAGCAGTCGAGCGGGGGGGCCGGGTGAGCAGTTCTTC. Its protein product is CASSRAGGPGEQFF.

This clonotype was detected only a few times. The J gene is TRBJ2-7, the V gene TRBV7-9, with 8 nucleotides matching TRBD2. The CDR3 consists of 14 residues. In germline, CDR1 is SEHNR, CDR2 FQNEAQ (reference sequence). V gave up 5 bases and J gave up 6 bases; unmatched junction bases: 9. The CDR3 nucleotides read TGTGCCAGCAGCCAGAGCGGGGGCCGTACCGAGCAGTACGTC. Translation gives CASSQSGGRTEQYV.

The table lists this clonotype with a few counts. This chain joins TRBV12-5 and TRBJ1-6; TRBD1 is a possible D gene (6 bases). Trimming stripped 0 bases from V and 8 bases from J, with 11 bases between. The CDR3 sequence is 15 residues long. In germline, CDR1 is LGHNT, CDR2 FRNRAP. Here the CDR3 reads CASGLVQAGDSPLHF. CDR3 DNA: TGTGCTAGTGGTTTGGTACAGGCAGGGGATTCACCCCTCCACTTT. Full variable domain (missing parts from reference TRBV12-5 and TRBJ1-6): DARVTQTPRHKVTEMGQEVTMRCQPILGHNTVFWYRQTMMQGLELLAYFRNRAPLDDSGMPKDRFSAEMPDATLATLKIQPSEPRDSAVYFCASGLVQAGDSPLHFGNGTRLTVT.